The clone carrying this T cell receptor (beta chain) was detected only once. Its antigen is currently unknown. Investigators profiled TCR beta VDJ and CDR3 from genomic DNA template. TCRdb fed the reads into MiXCR, producing one record per CDR3 protein. The table has around 230,000 distinct CDR3 sequences, 60% to 65% seen once. The data derive from a study of CD8+CD57+ T cells in acquired aplastic anemia. For the study at large: CD4+ and CD8+ cells, once sorted, gave DNA averaging roughly 3 ug.

The CDR3 is 17 residues long. The germline gives CDR1 LNHNV, CDR2 YYDKDF (reference sequence). V lost 0 bases and J 0 bases, leaving 9 bases between the germline ends. Study-wide results and limits: In common between the patients and the controls were twenty-nine CD8+ CDR3 sequences. Between the patient and control groups, CD8+ Simpson's diversity did not differ significantly.

The J gene is TRBJ1-6, the V gene TRBV15; D call uncertain. The specimen was sorted CD4+, CD8+, or CD8+CD57+ T cells (not recorded which) from PBMCs. This receptor was identified in a human donor in good health. The CDR3 DNA reads TGTGCCACCAGCAGAGATATGGCAGCCTCCTATAATTCACCCCTCCACTTT. Translating gives CATSRDMAASYNSPLHF.